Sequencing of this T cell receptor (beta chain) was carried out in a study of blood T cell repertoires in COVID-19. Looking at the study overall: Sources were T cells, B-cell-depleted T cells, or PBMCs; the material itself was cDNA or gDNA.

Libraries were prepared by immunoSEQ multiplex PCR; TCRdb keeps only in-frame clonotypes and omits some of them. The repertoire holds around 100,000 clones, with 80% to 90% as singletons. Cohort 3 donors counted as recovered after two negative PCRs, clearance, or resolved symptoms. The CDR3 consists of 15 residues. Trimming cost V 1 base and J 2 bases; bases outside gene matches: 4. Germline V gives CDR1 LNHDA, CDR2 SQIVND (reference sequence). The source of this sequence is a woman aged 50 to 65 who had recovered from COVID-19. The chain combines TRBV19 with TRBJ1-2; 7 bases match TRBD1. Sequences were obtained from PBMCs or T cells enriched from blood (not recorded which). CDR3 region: CASSIVGRGNYGYTF. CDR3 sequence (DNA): TGTGCCAGTAGTATAGTCGGCAGGGGGAACTATGGCTACACCTTC.